Shown below are 4 T cell receptor beta chains from a single sample sequenced in a study of T cells in Graves' hyperthyroidism and ophthalmopathy. Amplification targeted TCR beta CDR3 regions from RNA transcripts. Carried out on the TCR CDR3, a first-round RT-PCR used the HTBI primer set. From the multiplex PCR reads, TCRdb called clonotypes with MiXCR, one entry per CDR3 protein. This repertoire shows over 450,000 distinct CDR3 sequences, over 15% found once; its top ten account for 15% to 20%. Specimen: blood. The source of these receptors is a woman in her late teens or twenties with Graves' ophthalmopathy.

This clonotype appeared a few times. The chain links TRBV6-1 to TRBJ1-1, with D perhaps matching TRBD1 (5 bases). Germline V gene lookup returns CDR1 MNHNS and CDR2 SASEGT. The CDR3 totals 14 residues. The V end lost 6 bases, the J end lost 0 bases, and 11 bases lay between the germline ends. The CDR3, as DNA: TGTGCCAGCAGAGAGGACAACATGAACACTGAAGCTTTCTTT. It specifies CASREDNMNTEAFF.

This clonotype was seen repeatedly, ten times or more. This chain connects TRBV28 to TRBJ2-5, with D perhaps matching TRBD1 or TRBD2 (5 bases each). The CDR3 is 12 amino acids. Per the germline V gene, CDR1 is MDHEN and CDR2 is SYDVKM. CDR3 protein: CGSGQDEETQYF. The CDR3 DNA sequence: TGTGGTTCGGGGCAGGATGAAGAGACCCAGTACTTC.

This clonotype was counted at least ten times. The chain uses TRBV28 and TRBJ1-1; D is unresolved. Germline CDR1 reads MDHEN; CDR2 reads SYDVKM. V lost 2 bases and J 1 base, leaving 8 bases between the germline ends. The CDR3 extends over 14 amino acids. As DNA, the CDR3 is TGTGCCAGCAGTTTAGTGATAGCGAACACTGAAGCTTTCTTT. It specifies CASSLVIANTEAFF.

This clonotype was detected many times. The genes are TRBV7-8 and TRBJ2-1, with 9 bases fitting TRBD2. The germline CDR1 and CDR2 sequences are SGHVS and FQNEAQ. The J segment lost 6 bases and the V segment lost 7 bases, leaving 10 bases of the junction unmatched. The CDR3 loop spans 15 amino acids. The CDR3 sequence: CASNEGTSRINEQFF. The CDR3 DNA sequence: TGTGCCAGCAACGAAGGGACTAGCCGGATCAATGAGCAGTTCTTC. Drawing the rest from reference TRBV7-8 and TRBJ2-1, the complete variable domain is GAGVSQSPRYKVAKRGQDVALRCDPISGHVSLFWYQQALGQGPEFLTYFQNEAQLDKSGLPSDRFFAERPEGSVSTLKIQRTQQEDSAVYLCASNEGTSRINEQFFGPGTRLTVL.